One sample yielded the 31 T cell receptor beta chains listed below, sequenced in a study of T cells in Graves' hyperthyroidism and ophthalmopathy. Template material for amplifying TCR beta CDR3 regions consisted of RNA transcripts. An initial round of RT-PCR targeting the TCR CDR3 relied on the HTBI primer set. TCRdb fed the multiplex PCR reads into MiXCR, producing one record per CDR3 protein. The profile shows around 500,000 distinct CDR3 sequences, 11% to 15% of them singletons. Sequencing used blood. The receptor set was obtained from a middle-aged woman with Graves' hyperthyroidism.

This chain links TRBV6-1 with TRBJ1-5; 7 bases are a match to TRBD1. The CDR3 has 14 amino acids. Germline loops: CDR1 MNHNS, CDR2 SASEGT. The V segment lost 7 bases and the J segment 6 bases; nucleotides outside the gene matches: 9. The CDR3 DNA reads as TGTGCCAGCACCCAACCAGGGGGGGTTCAGCCCCAGCATTTT. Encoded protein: CASTQPGGVQPQHF.

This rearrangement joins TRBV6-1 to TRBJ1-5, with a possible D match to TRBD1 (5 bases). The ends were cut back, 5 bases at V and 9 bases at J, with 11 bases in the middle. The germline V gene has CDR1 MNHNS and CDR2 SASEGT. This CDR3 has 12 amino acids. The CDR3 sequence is CASSNGGGPQHF. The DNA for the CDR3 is TGTGCCAGCAGTAACGGGGGGGGGCCCCAGCATTTT.

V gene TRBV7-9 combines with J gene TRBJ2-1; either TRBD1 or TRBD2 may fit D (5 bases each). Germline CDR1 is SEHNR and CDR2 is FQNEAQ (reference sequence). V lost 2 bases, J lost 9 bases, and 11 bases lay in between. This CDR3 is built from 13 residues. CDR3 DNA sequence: TGTGCCAGCAGCTTAAGGGACGGCGGTGAGCAGTTCTTC. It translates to CASSLRDGGEQFF. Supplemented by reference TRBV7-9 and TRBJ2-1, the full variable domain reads DTGVSQNPRHKITKRGQNVTFRCDPISEHNRLYWYRQTLGQGPEFLTYFQNEAQLEKSRLLSDRFSAERPKGSFSTLEIQRTEQGDSAMYLCASSLRDGGEQFFGPGTRLTVL.

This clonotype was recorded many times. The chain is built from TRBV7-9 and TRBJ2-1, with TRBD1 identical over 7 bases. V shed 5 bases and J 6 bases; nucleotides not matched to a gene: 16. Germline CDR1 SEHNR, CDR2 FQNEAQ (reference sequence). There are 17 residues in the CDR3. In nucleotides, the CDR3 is TGTGCCAGCAGCACCGACAGGGCTGGGAACTTTCGCAATGAGCAGTTCTTC. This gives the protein CASSTDRAGNFRNEQFF.

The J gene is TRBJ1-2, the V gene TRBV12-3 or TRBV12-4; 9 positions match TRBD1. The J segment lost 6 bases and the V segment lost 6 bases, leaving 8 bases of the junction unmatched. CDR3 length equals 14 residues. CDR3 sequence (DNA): TGTGCCAGCAGACGAGGGACAGGGAGGGATGGCTACACCTTC. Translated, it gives CASRRGTGRDGYTF.

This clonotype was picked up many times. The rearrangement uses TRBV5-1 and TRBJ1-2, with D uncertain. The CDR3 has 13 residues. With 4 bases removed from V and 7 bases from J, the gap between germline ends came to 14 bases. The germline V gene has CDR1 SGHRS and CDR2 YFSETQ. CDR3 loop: CASSTDGLSGYTF. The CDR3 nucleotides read TGCGCCAGCAGCACTGATGGGCTCTCTGGCTACACCTTC.

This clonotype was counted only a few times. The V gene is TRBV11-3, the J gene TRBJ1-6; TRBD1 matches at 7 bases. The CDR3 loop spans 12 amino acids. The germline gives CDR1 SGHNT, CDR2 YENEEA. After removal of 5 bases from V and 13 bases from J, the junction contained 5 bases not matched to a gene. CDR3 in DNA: TGTGCCAGCAGCCAAGACAGGGCCCCCCTCCACTTT. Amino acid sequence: CASSQDRAPLHF.

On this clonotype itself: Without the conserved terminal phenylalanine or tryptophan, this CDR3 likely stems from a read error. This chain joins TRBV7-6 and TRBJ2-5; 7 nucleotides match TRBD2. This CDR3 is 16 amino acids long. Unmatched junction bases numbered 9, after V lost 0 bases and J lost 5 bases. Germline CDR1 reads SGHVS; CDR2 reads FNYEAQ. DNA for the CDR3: TGTGCCAGCAGCTTAGCCGACGGGTGGCGGGGGGAGACCCAGTACCTC. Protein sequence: CASSLADGWRGETQYL.

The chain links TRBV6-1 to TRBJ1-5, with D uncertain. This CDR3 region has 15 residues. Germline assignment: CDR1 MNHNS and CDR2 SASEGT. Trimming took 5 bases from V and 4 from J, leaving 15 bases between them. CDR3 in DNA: TGTGCCAGCAGTCCAGCTGGGGTCGGGAATCAGCCCCAGCATTTT. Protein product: CASSPAGVGNQPQHF.

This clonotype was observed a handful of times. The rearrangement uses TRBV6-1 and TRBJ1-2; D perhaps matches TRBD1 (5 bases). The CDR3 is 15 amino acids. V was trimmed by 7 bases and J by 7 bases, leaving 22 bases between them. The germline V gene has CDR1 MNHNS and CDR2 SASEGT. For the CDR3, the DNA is TGTGCCAGCACCTATCTCGGGGGGTCTGGCTGTGGCTACACCTTC. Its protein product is CASTYLGGSGCGYTF.

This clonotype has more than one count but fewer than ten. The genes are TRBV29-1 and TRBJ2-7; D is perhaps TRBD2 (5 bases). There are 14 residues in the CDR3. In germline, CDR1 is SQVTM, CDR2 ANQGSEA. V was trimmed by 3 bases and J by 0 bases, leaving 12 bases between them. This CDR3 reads CSVELAGFSYEQYF. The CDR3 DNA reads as TGCAGCGTTGAGCTGGCGGGCTTCTCCTACGAGCAGTACTTC.

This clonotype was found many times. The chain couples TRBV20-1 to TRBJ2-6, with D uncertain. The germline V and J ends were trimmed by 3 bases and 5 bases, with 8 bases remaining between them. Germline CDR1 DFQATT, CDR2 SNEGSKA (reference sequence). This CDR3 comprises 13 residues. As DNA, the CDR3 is TGCAGTGCTAGGGACCCTAGGGCCAACGTCCTGACTTTC. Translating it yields CSARDPRANVLTF.

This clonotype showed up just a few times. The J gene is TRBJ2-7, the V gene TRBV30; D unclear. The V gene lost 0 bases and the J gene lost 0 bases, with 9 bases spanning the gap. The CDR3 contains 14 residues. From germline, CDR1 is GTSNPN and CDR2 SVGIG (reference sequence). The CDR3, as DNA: TGTGCCTGGAGTGTTCAAGCGAACTCCTACGAGCAGTACTTC. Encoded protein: CAWSVQANSYEQYF.

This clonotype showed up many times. The CDR3 region is CASSGDRTGSYGYTF. CDR3 nucleotides: TGTGCCAGCAGTGGCGACAGGACAGGTTCCTATGGCTACACCTTC. This chain links TRBV2 with TRBJ1-2; 7 nucleotides line up with TRBD1. The junction had 9 bases not matched to a gene; V was cut back by 4 bases and J by 4 bases. The CDR3 has 15 residues. Germline CDR1 SNHLY, CDR2 FYNNEI. Supplemented by reference TRBV2 and TRBJ1-2, the full variable domain reads EPEVTQTPSHQVTQMGQEVILRCVPISNHLYFYWYRQILGQKVEFLVSFYNNEISEKSEIFDDQFSVERPDGSNFTLKIRSTKLEDSAMYFCASSGDRTGSYGYTFGSGTRLTVV.

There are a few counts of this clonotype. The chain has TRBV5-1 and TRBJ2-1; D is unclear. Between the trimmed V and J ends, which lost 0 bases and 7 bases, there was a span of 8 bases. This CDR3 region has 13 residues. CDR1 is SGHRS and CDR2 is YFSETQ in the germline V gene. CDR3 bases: TGCGCCAGCAGCTTGGAATCTTCAAATGAGCAGTTCTTC. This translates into CASSLESSNEQFF.

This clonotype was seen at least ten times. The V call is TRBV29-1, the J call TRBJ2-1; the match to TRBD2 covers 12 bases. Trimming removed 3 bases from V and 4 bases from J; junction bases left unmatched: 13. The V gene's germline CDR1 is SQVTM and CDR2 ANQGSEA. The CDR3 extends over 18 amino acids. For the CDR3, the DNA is TGCAGCGTTGATAGCGTGTTCCCTAGCGGGAGGGGGTACAATGAGCAGTTCTTC. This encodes CSVDSVFPSGRGYNEQFF.

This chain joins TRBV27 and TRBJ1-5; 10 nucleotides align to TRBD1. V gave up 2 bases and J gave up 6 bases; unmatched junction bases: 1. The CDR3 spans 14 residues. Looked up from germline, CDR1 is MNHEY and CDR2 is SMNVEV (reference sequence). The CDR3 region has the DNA TGTGCCAGCAGTTTAGGACAGGGGGTTCAGCCCCAGCATTTT. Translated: CASSLGQGVQPQHF.

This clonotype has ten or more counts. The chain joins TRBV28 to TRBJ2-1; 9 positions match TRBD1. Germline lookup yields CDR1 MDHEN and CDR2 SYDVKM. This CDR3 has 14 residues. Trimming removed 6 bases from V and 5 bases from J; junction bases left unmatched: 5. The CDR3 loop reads CASRDRGGDNEQFF. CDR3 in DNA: TGTGCCAGCAGGGACAGGGGAGGGGACAATGAGCAGTTCTTC.

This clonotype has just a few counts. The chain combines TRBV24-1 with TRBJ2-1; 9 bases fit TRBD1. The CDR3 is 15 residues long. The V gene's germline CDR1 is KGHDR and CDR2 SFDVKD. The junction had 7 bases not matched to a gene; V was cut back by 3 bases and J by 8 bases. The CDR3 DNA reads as TGTGCCACCAGTGATGGACAGGGGTTTAACGATGAGCAGTTCTTC. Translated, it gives CATSDGQGFNDEQFF.

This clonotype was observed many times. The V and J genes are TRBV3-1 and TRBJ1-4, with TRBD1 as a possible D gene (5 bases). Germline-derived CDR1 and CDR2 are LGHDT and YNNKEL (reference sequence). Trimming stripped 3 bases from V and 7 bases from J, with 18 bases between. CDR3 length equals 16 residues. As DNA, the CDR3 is TGTGCCAGCAGCCACCCAACCTCGACAGAAGGTGAAAAACTGTTTTTT. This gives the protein CASSHPTSTEGEKLFF.

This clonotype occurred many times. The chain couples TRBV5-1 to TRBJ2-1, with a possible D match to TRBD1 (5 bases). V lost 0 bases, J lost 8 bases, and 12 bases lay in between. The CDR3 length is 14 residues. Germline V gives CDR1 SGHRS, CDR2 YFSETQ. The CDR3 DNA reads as TGCGCCAGCAGCTTGGGGGGCCAGGCCCATGAGCAGTTCTTC. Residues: CASSLGGQAHEQFF.

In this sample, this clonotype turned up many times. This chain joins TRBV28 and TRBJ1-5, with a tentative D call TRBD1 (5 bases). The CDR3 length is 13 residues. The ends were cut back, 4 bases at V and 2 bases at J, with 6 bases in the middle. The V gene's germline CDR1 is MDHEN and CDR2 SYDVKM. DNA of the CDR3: TGTGCCAGCAGTTCCAGGGGCAATCAGCCCCAGCATTTT. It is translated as CASSSRGNQPQHF.

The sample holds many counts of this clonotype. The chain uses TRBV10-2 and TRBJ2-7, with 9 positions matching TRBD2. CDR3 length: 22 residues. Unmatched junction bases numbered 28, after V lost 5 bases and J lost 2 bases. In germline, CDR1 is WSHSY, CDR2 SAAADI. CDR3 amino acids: CASSSPPVTVGRVREGPYEQYF. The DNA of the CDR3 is TGCGCCAGCAGTTCACCCCCCGTTACTGTGGGGAGGGTGCGGGAGGGCCCCTACGAGCAGTACTTC.

In DNA form, the CDR3 reads TGCGCCAGCAGCTCTCAGGACTCGAACACTGAAGCTTTCTTT. Its translation is CASSSQDSNTEAFF. The V and J genes are TRBV5-1 and TRBJ1-1; D uncertain. This CDR3 spans 14 amino acids. The V end lost 3 bases, the J end lost 1 base, and 10 bases lay between the germline ends. CDR1 SGHRS and CDR2 YFSETQ come from the germline V gene.

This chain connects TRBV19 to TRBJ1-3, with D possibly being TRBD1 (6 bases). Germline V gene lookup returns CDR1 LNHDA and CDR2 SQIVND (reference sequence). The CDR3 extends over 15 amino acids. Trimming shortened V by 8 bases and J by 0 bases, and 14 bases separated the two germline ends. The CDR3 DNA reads TGTGCCAGTTCCATGGACAGCCGCTCTGGAAACACCATATATTTT. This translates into CASSMDSRSGNTIYF.

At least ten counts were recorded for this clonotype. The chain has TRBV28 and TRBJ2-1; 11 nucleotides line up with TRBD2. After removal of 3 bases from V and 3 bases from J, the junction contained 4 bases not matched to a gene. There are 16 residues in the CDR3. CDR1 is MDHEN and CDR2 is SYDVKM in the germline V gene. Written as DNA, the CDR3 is TGTGCCAGCAGTTTTAGCGGGAGGGCCTTCTACAATGAGCAGTTCTTC. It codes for CASSFSGRAFYNEQFF. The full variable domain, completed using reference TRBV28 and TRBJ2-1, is DVKVTQSSRYLVKRTGEKVFLECVQDMDHENMFWYRQDPGLGLRLIYFSYDVKMKEKGDIPEGYSVSREKKERFSLILESASTNQTSMYLCASSFSGRAFYNEQFFGPGTRLTVL.

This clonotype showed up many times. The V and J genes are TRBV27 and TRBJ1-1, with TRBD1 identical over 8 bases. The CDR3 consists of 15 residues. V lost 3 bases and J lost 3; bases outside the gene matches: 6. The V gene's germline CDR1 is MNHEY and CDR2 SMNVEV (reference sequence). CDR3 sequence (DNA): TGTGCCAGCAGTTTGAACCGGGACAGGTACACTGAAGCTTTCTTT. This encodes CASSLNRDRYTEAFF.

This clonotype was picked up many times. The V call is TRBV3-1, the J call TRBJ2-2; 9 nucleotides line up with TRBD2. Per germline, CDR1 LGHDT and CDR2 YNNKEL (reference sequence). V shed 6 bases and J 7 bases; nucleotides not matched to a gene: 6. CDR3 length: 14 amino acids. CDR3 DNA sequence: TGTGCCAGCAGTGGCGGGAGGGCCATCGGGGAGCTGTTTTTT. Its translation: CASSGGRAIGELFF.

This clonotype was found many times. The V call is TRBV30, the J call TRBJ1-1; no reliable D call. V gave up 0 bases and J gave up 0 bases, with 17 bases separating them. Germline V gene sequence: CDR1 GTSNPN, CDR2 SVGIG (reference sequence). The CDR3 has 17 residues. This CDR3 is CAWSVSGYRTMNTEAFF. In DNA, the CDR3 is TGTGCCTGGAGTGTATCGGGTTATAGGACGATGAACACTGAAGCTTTCTTT.

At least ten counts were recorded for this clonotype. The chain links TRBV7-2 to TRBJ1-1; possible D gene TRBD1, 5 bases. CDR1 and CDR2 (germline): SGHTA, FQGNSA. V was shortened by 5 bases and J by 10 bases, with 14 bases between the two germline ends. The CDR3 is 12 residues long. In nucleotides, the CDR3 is TGTGCCAGCAGCCCTCATGGGGGTGTAGCTTTCTTT. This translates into CASSPHGGVAFF.

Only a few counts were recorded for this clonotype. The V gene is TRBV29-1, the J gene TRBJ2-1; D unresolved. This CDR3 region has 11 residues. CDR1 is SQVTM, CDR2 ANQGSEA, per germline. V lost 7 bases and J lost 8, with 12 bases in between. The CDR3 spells CSAAVWDEQFF. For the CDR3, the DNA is TGCAGCGCCGCCGTGTGGGATGAGCAGTTCTTC.